This entry concerns a single T cell receptor (beta chain). Trimming removed 2 bases from V and 5 bases from J; junction bases left unmatched: 7. Germline CDR1 reads SEHNR; CDR2 reads FQNEAQ (reference sequence). The CDR3 extends over 15 amino acids. The sample belongs to a study of cytomegalovirus exposure and HLA in healthy donors. PCR used 60 Vbeta primers and 13 Jbeta primers. Profiling relied on immunoSEQ multiplex PCR, and the TCRdb table lists in-frame clones only, not all of them. The sample has around 300,000 clones, roughly two thirds seen once; the top ten hold about 2.1%. Input material: PBMCs. This chain uses TRBV7-9 with TRBJ2-7; 9 positions match TRBD1. This TCR was recovered from a female donor in good health and CMV-seronegative. The CDR3 sequence is CASSLLRDRDHEQYF. CDR3 nucleotides: TGTGCCAGCAGCTTATTGAGGGACAGGGACCACGAGCAGTACTTC.